This entry features one T cell receptor (beta chain) sequence. Its target is not known. The data were obtained in a study of T cell responses to AZD1222 COVID-19 vaccine. Study as a whole: Second doses that came at about 4 or about 12 weeks were put together.

The protocol was immunoSEQ multiplex PCR, while the TCRdb copy is restricted to in-frame clones and leaves out a portion. The sample includes about 110,000 clones, approximately 90% seen only once; the top ten take roughly 7%. The length of the CDR3 is 15 residues. Germline V gene data show CDR1 as GTSNPN and CDR2 as SVGIG (reference sequence). The V and J ends lost 0 bases and 4 bases respectively, with 13 bases between them. Study results and caveats: As reported, nearly half of all spike-specific TCRs target variant regions that are unmutated. Sampling that yielded the repertoires occurred only after the peak T cell response. Spike-specific TCR breadth rose after two AZD1222 doses, and depth rose as well.

This rearrangement joins TRBV30 to TRBJ1-3; D is perhaps TRBD1 (5 bases). Source: peripheral blood, taken on day 0 of AZD1222 vaccination. The receptor comes from an adult in good health. The CDR3 loop reads CAWSVLGGEGNTIYF. The DNA for the CDR3 is TGTGCCTGGAGTGTACTCGGGGGAGAAGGAAACACCATATATTTT.